This TCR beta chain was profiled in a study of cytomegalovirus exposure and HLA in healthy donors. General study results and limits: Reports described diagnosis of cytomegalovirus status by the classifier as highly specific and sensitive. In vitro, a few CMV-associated chains proved specific for CMV antigens. Another analysis was done later, and it associated over 15,000 TCR beta sequences with HLA alleles at 0.05 false discovery rate.

Both 60 Vbeta primers and 13 Jbeta primers went into the PCR. This table comes from immunoSEQ multiplex PCR, and its TCRdb copy is limited to in-frame clones, with some not included. Counted here are 80,000 to 130,000 clones, 75% occurring once; the ten biggest clones make up more than 4.5%. At the time of sampling, donors were nominally healthy, though unrecorded immune exposures were likely. With regard to this clone: Its antigen is not known.

With V trimmed by 5 bases and J by 5 bases, 14 bases remained unmatched. Germline V gene sequence: CDR1 KGHSH, CDR2 LQKENI. The CDR3 sequence is 16 residues long. The source is a woman aged 18-29 years in good health and CMV-seropositive. The specimen was PBMCs. The genes are TRBV18 and TRBJ1-2; 7 bases agree with TRBD1. CDR3 protein: CASSASGTAQTYGYTF. In nucleotides, the CDR3 is TGTGCCAGCTCAGCCTCCGGGACAGCACAAACTTATGGCTACACCTTC.